The 14 T cell receptor beta chains listed next were all sequenced from one sample in a study of CD4 T cells in relation to SARS-CoV-2 and coronaviruses. The table came from immunoSEQ multiplex PCR; TCRdb's copy has only in-frame clones and leaves some out. The sample shows about 36,000 clones, 77% of them seen only once. No antigen has been identified for these receptors. Sequencing was performed on memory CD4+ T cells from PBMCs, cultured in vitro. Every receptor here comes from an adult with COVID-19.

This chain uses TRBV6-5 with TRBJ2-7; D unresolved. The ends were cut back, 2 bases at V and 3 bases at J, with 8 bases in the middle. This CDR3 has 13 residues. CDR1 and CDR2 (germline): MNHEY, SVGAGI. The CDR3 coding sequence is TGTGCCAGCAGTTACAGGGCCCACTACGAGCAGTACTTC. This translates into CASSYRAHYEQYF.

This clone was seen just once. The rearrangement joins TRBV6-2 or TRBV6-3 to TRBJ1-1, with a tentative D call TRBD1 (5 bases). V was trimmed by 6 bases and J by 8 bases, leaving 10 bases between them. The CDR3 consists of 11 residues. The germline V gene has CDR1 MNHEY and CDR2 SVGEGT. Here the CDR3 reads CASSRGQEAFF. Here the CDR3 DNA reads TGTGCCAGCAGCCGTGGACAAGAAGCTTTCTTT.

The CDR3 spells CASSLATPGQTNYGYTF. The CDR3 bases are TGTGCCAGCAGCTTAGCGACCCCTGGGCAGACTAACTATGGCTACACCTTC. The gene calls are TRBV7-2 and TRBJ1-2; no clear D. Germline values: CDR1 SGHTA, CDR2 FQGNSA. The germline V and J ends were trimmed by 0 bases and 0 bases, with 14 bases remaining between them. The CDR3 is made up of 17 amino acids.

The rearrangement links TRBV4-2 to TRBJ1-1; tentatively, D is TRBD1 (5 bases). CDR1 LGHNA and CDR2 YNFKEQ come from the germline V gene. Trimming took 4 bases from V and 6 from J, leaving 15 bases between them. The CDR3 spans 14 residues. In nucleotides, the CDR3 is TGTGCCAGCAGCCGGTATACAGGTGGCGCTGAAGCTTTCTTT. This gives the protein CASSRYTGGAEAFF.

The chain combines TRBV19 with TRBJ2-7; 9 bases line up with TRBD1. The CDR3 extends over 15 amino acids. Germline CDR1 and CDR2: LNHDA and SQIVND (reference sequence). J was trimmed by 4 bases and V by 5 bases; bases with no gene match: 9. The DNA of the CDR3 is TGTGCCAGTAGTGAAACAGGGGGCGGCCAGTACGAGCAGTACTTC. Translating it yields CASSETGGGQYEQYF. Full variable domain (remainder filled in from reference TRBV19 and TRBJ2-7): DGGITQSPKYLFRKEGQNVTLSCEQNLNHDAMYWYRQDPGQGLRLIYYSQIVNDFQKGDIAEGYSVSREKKESFPLTVTSAQKNPTAFYLCASSETGGGQYEQYFGPGTRLTVT.

The CDR3 is CASSQSTLETQYF. CDR3 DNA: TGCGCCAGCAGTCAGTCCACGTTGGAGACCCAGTACTTC. V is TRBV23-1 and J is TRBJ2-5; no reliable D call. Being an ORF, TRBV23-1 has a function that is uncertain. V shed 3 bases and J shed 5 bases, with 10 bases lying between them. This CDR3 is built from 13 residues.

This clone was counted between two and nine times. The chain employs TRBV4-1 and TRBJ2-7; no firm D call. Germline CDR1 is MGHRA and CDR2 is YSYEKL. This CDR3 spans 15 amino acids. Deletions cut 1 base from V and 2 bases from J, with 12 bases between. The CDR3 here is CASSQAYGKPYEQYF. The CDR3 coding sequence is TGCGCCAGCAGCCAAGCTTATGGGAAACCCTACGAGCAGTACTTC.

The chain uses TRBV5-4 and TRBJ1-2, with D possibly TRBD1 on 5 matching bases. This CDR3 region has 14 residues. Trimming shortened V by 0 bases and J by 2 bases, and 8 bases separated the two germline ends. Germline CDR1 is SGHNT and CDR2 is YYREEE (reference sequence). CDR3 loop: CASSLVSGNYGYTF. The CDR3 DNA is TGTGCCAGCAGCTTGGTTTCAGGGAACTATGGCTACACCTTC.

The table lists this clone with a few counts. The V call is TRBV7-9, the J call TRBJ2-1, with 9 nucleotides matching TRBD2. Trimming at V came to 3 bases and at J to 8 bases, leaving 11 bases not matched to a gene. Per the germline V gene, CDR1 is SEHNR and CDR2 is FQNEAQ (reference sequence). This CDR3 is 16 amino acids long. DNA for the CDR3: TGTGCCAGCAGCTTGGGGTGGAGCGGGAGGAGCGATGAGCAGTTCTTC. Its protein is CASSLGWSGRSDEQFF.

The rearrangement uses TRBV10-3 and TRBJ1-4; the D is unclear. The CDR3 runs 13 residues. Trimming took 7 bases from V and 0 from J, leaving 6 bases between them. The germline V gene encodes CDR1 ENHRY and CDR2 SYGVKD. The CDR3 DNA reads TGTGCCATCAACGGAGCAACTAATGAAAAACTGTTTTTT. Translation gives CAINGATNEKLFF.

This clone has only a few counts. The chain has TRBV28 and TRBJ2-1; the D gene is possibly TRBD2 (6 bases). CDR3 length: 18 amino acids. Trimming pared 8 bases from V and 4 bases from J, leaving 27 bases between. Germline loops: CDR1 MDHEN, CDR2 SYDVKM. In DNA form, the CDR3 reads TGTGCCAGCGTACTAAGAACGGGACTTTTAAGGGGTTACAATGAGCAGTTCTTC. This codes for CASVLRTGLLRGYNEQFF.

The chain couples TRBV4-1 to TRBJ2-1; D might be TRBD1 (5 bases). CDR1 and CDR2 from the germline V gene are MGHRA and YSYEKL. V lost 5 bases and J 2 bases, leaving 19 bases between the germline ends. The CDR3 length is 17 residues. The CDR3, as DNA: TGCGCCAGCAGCACAAACCCACAGGTAACTACCTACAATGAGCAGTTCTTC. It yields the protein CASSTNPQVTTYNEQFF.

This sequence joins TRBV7-6 and TRBJ2-3; the D gene could be TRBD1 or TRBD2 (5 bases each). Germline CDR1 SGHVS, CDR2 FNYEAQ. This CDR3 has 16 residues. V lost 5 bases, J lost 8 bases, and 23 bases lay in between. The CDR3 spells CASSRTLRDRKVTQYF. The CDR3 coding sequence is TGTGCCAGCAGCCGAACTCTCCGGGACCGGAAGGTTACGCAGTATTTT.

This sequence joins TRBV18 and TRBJ2-5, with TRBD1 identical over 9 bases. V trimming: 8 bases; J trimming: 1 base; junction bases outside the gene matches: 8. Germline V gene lookup returns CDR1 KGHSH and CDR2 LQKENI. This CDR3 has 15 amino acids. The CDR3 loop is CASATGTGLQETQYF. CDR3 nucleotides: TGTGCCAGCGCGACCGGGACAGGGCTCCAAGAGACCCAGTACTTC.